The 18 T cell receptor beta chains below come from one sample, sequenced in a study of blood T cell repertoires in COVID-19. Measured with immunoSEQ multiplex PCR; TCRdb has only the in-frame clones, and not every one. The repertoire holds about 340,000 clones, with 92% as singletons. Sequenced material: PBMCs or T cells enriched from blood (not recorded which). All receptors derive from a woman aged 25-40 years who had recovered from COVID-19.

V is TRBV4-3 and J is TRBJ2-7, with 10 nucleotides matching TRBD2. The junction had 14 bases not matched to a gene; V was cut back by 0 bases and J by 0 bases. Germline CDR1 and CDR2: LGHNA and YSLEER. This CDR3 is 20 amino acids long. CDR3 region: CASSQDLASGGHFSSYEQYF. The CDR3 nucleotides read TGCGCCAGCAGCCAAGATTTGGCTAGCGGGGGCCATTTCAGCTCCTACGAGCAGTACTTC.

This clone came up once. This rearrangement joins TRBV7-9 to TRBJ2-7; D ambiguous. The CDR3 contains 12 residues. Trimming pared 2 bases from V and 4 bases from J, leaving 6 bases between. Germline CDR1 SEHNR, CDR2 FQNEAQ (reference sequence). CDR3 sequence: CASSLRPYEQYF. The CDR3 nucleotides read TGTGCCAGCAGCTTACGTCCGTACGAGCAGTACTTC.

The rearrangement links TRBV12-3 or TRBV12-4 to TRBJ1-1, with D possibly being TRBD1 (5 bases). CDR3 size: 13 residues. V lost 3 bases and J 11 bases, leaving 16 bases between the germline ends. This CDR3 is CASSLGGSPGAFF. The CDR3 nucleotides read TGTGCCAGCAGTTTGGGGGGGAGCCCAGGCGCTTTCTTT.

The chain has TRBV28 and TRBJ2-6; D is uncertain. In germline, CDR1 is MDHEN, CDR2 SYDVKM. This CDR3 is 20 amino acids long. Trimming stripped 7 bases from V and 0 bases from J, with 25 bases between. CDR3 protein: CASNHGLRNRRPSGANVLTF. The CDR3 nucleotides read TGTGCCAGCAACCACGGTTTAAGAAACAGAAGGCCCTCTGGGGCCAACGTCCTGACTTTC.

V is TRBV30 and J is TRBJ2-7; TRBD2 might be the D (7 bases). The CDR3 consists of 12 residues. CDR1 and CDR2 from the germline V gene are GTSNPN and SVGIG (reference sequence). Trimming stripped 0 bases from V and 11 bases from J, with 14 bases between. As DNA, the CDR3 is TGTGCCTGGAGTGTAAAGGGGGGGCGGGAGTACTTC. This encodes CAWSVKGGREYF.

The chain has TRBV7-9 and TRBJ2-3; the match to TRBD1 covers 7 bases. Losses at the gene ends were 5 bases for V and 2 bases for J; bases not matched to a gene: 10. CDR1 is SEHNR, CDR2 FQNEAQ, per germline (reference sequence). This CDR3 is built from 16 residues. The CDR3 DNA follows: TGTGCCAGCAGCCGGGACAGCCTCTTTAACACAGATACGCAGTATTTT. Translated, it gives CASSRDSLFNTDTQYF.

The V and J genes are TRBV27 and TRBJ1-1, with 8 bases matching TRBD1. J gave up 4 bases and V 5 bases, and 6 bases lay outside the gene matches. CDR1 and CDR2 from the germline V gene are MNHEY and SMNVEV (reference sequence). The CDR3 length is 14 residues. The CDR3 protein is CASSTLTGVTEAFF. CDR3 sequence (DNA): TGTGCCAGCAGTACACTGACAGGGGTCACTGAAGCTTTCTTT.

In its sample, this clone was seen once. Other DNA sequences from this sample encode an identical CDR3 as well. This chain connects TRBV5-1 to TRBJ2-5, with 8 nucleotides matching TRBD1. V gave up 4 bases and J gave up 2 bases; unmatched junction bases: 7. The CDR3 is 15 residues long. From germline, CDR1 is SGHRS and CDR2 YFSETQ. CDR3 region: CASSLGRTGQETQYF. The CDR3 bases are TGCGCCAGCAGCCTAGGAAGGACAGGGCAAGAGACCCAGTACTTC. Supplemented by reference TRBV5-1 and TRBJ2-5, the full variable domain reads KAGVTQTPRYLIKTRGQQVTLSCSPISGHRSVSWYQQTPGQGLQFLFEYFSETQRNKGNFPGRFSGRQFSNSRSEMNVSTLELGDSALYLCASSLGRTGQETQYFGPGTRLLVL.

This chain links TRBV30 with TRBJ2-5; 8 bases fit TRBD2. The CDR3 has 14 residues. Germline CDR1 GTSNPN, CDR2 SVGIG (reference sequence). Trimming removed 5 bases from V and 4 bases from J; junction bases left unmatched: 9. This chain's CDR3 is CAWGPRGGLETQYF. The CDR3 nucleotides are TGTGCCTGGGGGCCCCGGGGGGGCTTAGAGACCCAGTACTTC.

This clone appeared once. V usage is TRBV28 and J usage is TRBJ1-5; D is possibly TRBD1 (5 bases). The length of the CDR3 is 12 residues. Looked up from germline, CDR1 is MDHEN and CDR2 is SYDVKM. Trimming removed 4 bases at V and 7 bases at J, with 8 bases between. CDR3 amino acids: CASSYGGQPQHF. The CDR3 nucleotides read TGTGCCAGCAGTTACGGGGGACAGCCCCAGCATTTT.

This chain connects TRBV7-9 to TRBJ1-6; the match to TRBD1 covers 7 bases. Germline V gene lookup returns CDR1 SEHNR and CDR2 FQNEAQ (reference sequence). The CDR3 sequence is 14 residues long. The ends lost 4 bases at V and 6 bases at J; junction bases unmatched: 3. CDR3 sequence: CASSSGDSNSPLHF. In nucleotides, the CDR3 is TGTGCCAGCAGCTCTGGGGACAGTAATTCACCCCTCCACTTT.

The chain uses TRBV11-3 and TRBJ2-7; 9 bases match TRBD1. This CDR3 contains 17 residues. The trim removed 7 bases at V and 2 bases at J, leaving 15 bases unmatched. Germline CDR1 and CDR2: SGHNT and YENEEA. The CDR3 region is CASTRSRGQGIPYEQYF. As DNA, the CDR3 is TGTGCCAGCACCCGGTCCCGTGGACAGGGGATTCCCTACGAGCAGTACTTC.

This clone appeared a single time. The gene calls are TRBV5-6 and TRBJ2-2; 11 nucleotides align to TRBD2. CDR1 and CDR2 from the germline V gene are SGHDT and YYEEEE. The CDR3 totals 15 residues. Trimming cost V 0 bases and J 5 bases; bases outside gene matches: 0. CDR3 in amino acids: CASSLGLAGTGELFF. CDR3 nucleotides: TGTGCCAGCAGCTTGGGACTAGCGGGGACCGGGGAGCTGTTTTTT.

V is TRBV9 and J is TRBJ2-1; D is uncertain. In germline, CDR1 is SGDLS, CDR2 YYNGEE. V gave up 4 bases and J gave up 6 bases, with 17 bases separating them. This CDR3 contains 15 residues. The CDR3 is CASSPGGLGINEQFF. CDR3 in DNA: TGTGCCAGCAGCCCCGGTGGTCTAGGCATCAATGAGCAGTTCTTC.

The sample holds one count of this clone. The V and J genes are TRBV9 and TRBJ2-7; 9 bases are a match to TRBD1. The CDR3 has 15 residues. J gave up 5 bases and V 3 bases, and 9 bases lay outside the gene matches. Germline CDR1 is SGDLS and CDR2 is YYNGEE. The CDR3 DNA reads as TGTGCCAGCAGCGGGGACAGGGATTCACATCACGAGCAGTACTTC. Translating gives CASSGDRDSHHEQYF.

V gene TRBV5-4 combines with J gene TRBJ2-1, with 10 bases that match TRBD2. With V trimmed by 4 bases and J by 9 bases, 10 bases remained unmatched. The germline CDR1 and CDR2 sequences are SGHNT and YYREEE (reference sequence). The CDR3 runs 15 residues. This CDR3 is CASSRPSGSGGEQFF. As DNA, the CDR3 is TGTGCCAGCAGCAGACCTAGCGGGAGCGGAGGTGAGCAGTTCTTC.

This chain uses TRBV4-3 with TRBJ1-4; 8 bases agree with TRBD1. After removal of 1 base from V and 7 bases from J, the junction contained 2 bases not matched to a gene. The germline V gene encodes CDR1 LGHNA and CDR2 YSLEER. The CDR3 consists of 14 residues. The CDR3 bases are TGCGCCAGCAGCCAAGGGCAGGGGGCTGAAAAACTGTTTTTT. The encoded protein is CASSQGQGAEKLFF.

The chain carries TRBV27 and TRBJ2-1; maybe TRBD1 (5 bases). Trimming left V 0 bases short and J 0 bases short, with 15 bases between. This CDR3 has 18 residues. Per the germline V gene, CDR1 is MNHEY and CDR2 is SMNVEV (reference sequence). CDR3 protein: CASSLSADGASSYNEQFF. In DNA, the CDR3 is TGTGCCAGCAGTTTATCAGCAGATGGGGCTAGCTCCTACAATGAGCAGTTCTTC.